Below are 26 T cell receptor beta chains sequenced from a single sample in a study of blood T cells in healthy people across ages (dated by TCRdb to 2013 to 2016). Libraries were built with 5' RACE. Data came from an Illumina HiSeq 2500. A second PCR of about 7 to 12 cycles was run with a J-beta primer mix and a sample-barcoded 5' primer. TCRdb reprocessing: public reads trimmed at Q25 with fastp, clones called with MiXCR, in-frame beta chains kept. Here each entry gathers all rows of one CDR3 protein and keeps the most common genes and DNA. The sample table contains roughly 790,000 distinct CDR3 sequences; only one count was recorded for roughly two fifths of them. The ten largest clonotypes hold 20% to 25% of the sample. Material: blood. These receptors all come from a woman aged 55-75 years in good health.

This clonotype was counted a single time. A read error may produce the germline difference seen at one junction end. The chain links TRBV27 to TRBJ1-6; the D is unclear. The CDR3 runs 15 residues. Germline assignment: CDR1 MNHEY and CDR2 SMNVEV (reference sequence). The CDR3 nucleotides are TGTGCCAGCAGTTTATCAGGGAACCTCGGTTCACCCCCCCACTTT. This codes for CASSLSGNLGSPPHF.

The CDR3 region is CSARDPVTNEQYF. CDR3 nucleotide sequence: TGCAGTGCTAGAGACCCAGTGACCAATGAGCAGTACTTC. J is TRBJ2-7 and V is TRBV20-1; the D is unclear. This CDR3 comprises 13 residues. The germline V gene encodes CDR1 DFQATT and CDR2 SNEGSKA (reference sequence). V gave up 0 bases and J gave up 7 bases, with 13 bases separating them.

V and J are TRBV7-8 and TRBJ2-7, with D perhaps matching TRBD1 (6 bases). Trimming took 2 bases from V and 1 from J, leaving 15 bases between them. Germline CDR1 is SGHVS and CDR2 is FQNEAQ. The length of the CDR3 is 16 residues. DNA of the CDR3: TGTGCCAGCAGCTTATTATCGGGACAAGGGTCCTACGAGCAGTACTTC. Amino acid sequence: CASSLLSGQGSYEQYF.

Comments on this clonotype: A much larger clone differs from this one at a single base, so this may be a read error. The chain is built from TRBV28 and TRBJ2-1, with 8 bases that match TRBD2. The J call may be incorrect, as the DNA end agrees better with TRBJ2-7. CDR1 MDHEN and CDR2 SYDVKM come from the germline V gene. The CDR3 has 17 residues. The CDR3 DNA reads as TGTGCCAGCAGTTCGTCCCCTGGCGGGGGGACCTACAATGAGCAGTACTTC. This encodes CASSSSPGGGTYNEQYF.

This clonotype occurred a few times. V gene TRBV5-1 combines with J gene TRBJ1-2, with D unresolved. This CDR3 comprises 12 residues. CDR1 SGHRS and CDR2 YFSETQ come from the germline V gene. The ends were cut back, 0 bases at V and 5 bases at J, with 5 bases in the middle. The CDR3 nucleotides read TGCGCCAGCAGCTTGGAAGAGTATGGCTACACCTTC. Protein sequence: CASSLEEYGYTF.

On this clonotype itself: A read error is possible here, since a much larger clone lies one base away. It is unclear where the CDR3 begins or ends on the DNA, so no DNA is shown, and the CDR3 is as TCRdb lists it. The chain has TRBV7-8 and TRBJ2-6; the table's D call TRBD1 went unverified against the DNA. Germline CDR1 reads SGHVS; CDR2 reads FQNEAQ. The CDR3 is 13 residues long, counting both termini. The CDR3 spells CASWGQGANVLSF.

This clonotype has more than one count but fewer than ten. One end of the junction fails to match germline, which may point to a read error. V is TRBV7-2 and J is TRBJ2-1, with 11 bases matching TRBD2. The J call could be wrong; TRBJ2-7 is a better fit for the DNA end. Germline V gene sequence: CDR1 SGHTA, CDR2 FQGNSA. The CDR3 has 15 amino acids. The DNA for the CDR3 is TGTGCCAGCAGGTTAGCGGGGGGGTCCTACAATGAGCAGTACTTC. As protein: CASRLAGGSYNEQYF.

J is TRBJ2-7 and V is TRBV18, with 11 nucleotides matching TRBD2. Trimming at V came to 6 bases and at J to 1 base, leaving 5 bases not matched to a gene. CDR3 length: 15 residues. The V gene's germline CDR1 is KGHSH and CDR2 LQKENI. CDR3 sequence (DNA): TGTGCCAGCTCGCCGACTAGCGGGGTGTCCTACGAGCAGTACTTC. This encodes CASSPTSGVSYEQYF.

This sequence joins TRBV12-3 or TRBV12-4 and TRBJ2-7, with D possibly being TRBD1 or TRBD2 (5 bases each). The V end was cut by 8 bases, the J end by 4 bases, with 15 bases between. The CDR3 loop spans 13 amino acids. CDR3 region: CASGGRTGYEQYF. Written as DNA, the CDR3 is TGTGCCAGCGGGGGACGTACGGGATACGAGCAGTACTTC.

This clonotype was seen only a few times. The CDR3 here is CASRDIGTGRLLDQYF. Here the CDR3 DNA reads TGTGCCAGCAGGGATATAGGGACCGGACGTCTTTTGGACCAGTACTTC. V usage is TRBV28 and J usage is TRBJ2-5, with D perhaps matching TRBD1 or TRBD2 (5 bases each). This CDR3 is built from 16 residues. V was clipped by 6 bases and J by 10 bases, with 27 bases between them. CDR1 and CDR2 from the germline V gene are MDHEN and SYDVKM.

This chain connects TRBV3-1 to TRBJ2-1, with a weak D call TRBD1 (6 bases). CDR1 and CDR2 from the germline V gene are LGHDT and YNNKEL (reference sequence). Trimming removed 9 bases from V and 5 bases from J, with 20 bases in between. There are 15 residues in the CDR3. The CDR3 here is CASSNRDKSHNEQFF. The CDR3 region has the DNA TGTGCCAGTAGCAACCGGGACAAATCGCACAATGAGCAGTTCTTC.

V usage is TRBV11-2 and J usage is TRBJ2-1; TRBD2 matches at 11 bases. The V gene end was trimmed by 5 bases and the J gene end by 9 bases; junction bases not matched to a gene: 6. The CDR3 is 14 residues long. CDR1 SGHAT and CDR2 FQNNGV come from the germline V gene. DNA of the CDR3: TGTGCCAGCAGCGAGGCTAGCGGGAGGTCTGAGCAGTTCTTC. Translating gives CASSEASGRSEQFF.

This chain uses TRBV29-1 with TRBJ1-5; possibly TRBD1 for D (5 bases). The CDR3 spans 13 residues. V lost 7 bases to trimming and J lost 2 bases, with 12 bases between them. Looked up from germline, CDR1 is SQVTM and CDR2 is ANQGSEA. CDR3 DNA sequence: TGCAGCGGGGGGGACGCCCGCAATCAGCCCCAGCATTTT. This encodes CSGGDARNQPQHF.

The chain joins TRBV27 to TRBJ2-1; D is ambiguous. V was shortened by 2 bases and J by 6 bases, with 11 bases between the two germline ends. The germline gives CDR1 MNHEY, CDR2 SMNVEV (reference sequence). This CDR3 spans 14 amino acids. As DNA, the CDR3 is TGTGCCAGCAGTTTAGCCGCCGGAAGCAATGAGCAGTTCTTC. Translated: CASSLAAGSNEQFF.

This clonotype occurred many times. The chain recombines TRBV20-1 with TRBJ2-3, with 11 bases matching TRBD1. The V gene's germline CDR1 is DFQATT and CDR2 SNEGSKA (reference sequence). The CDR3 has 14 residues. V lost 6 bases, J lost 3 bases, and 5 bases stayed unmatched. The CDR3 region is CSASGTGGTDTQYF. The CDR3 DNA follows: TGCAGTGCCAGCGGGACAGGGGGGACAGATACGCAGTATTTT.

This clonotype was recorded at least ten times. J is TRBJ2-4 and V is TRBV12-5; 8 bases are shared with TRBD2. Germline CDR1 reads LGHNT; CDR2 reads FRNRAP. The CDR3 runs to 15 residues. V trimming: 0 bases; J trimming: 8 bases; junction bases outside the gene matches: 6. The CDR3 nucleotides are TGTGCTAGTGGTTTGGTAAGCGACGGGAGGGACATTCAGTACTTC. Its translation is CASGLVSDGRDIQYF.

V usage is TRBV6-5 and J usage is TRBJ2-7; the D is unclear. This CDR3 has 13 residues. Germline CDR1 MNHEY, CDR2 SVGAGI. V was shortened by 5 bases and J by 7 bases, with 15 bases between the two germline ends. CDR3 coding DNA: TGTGCCAGCAGTCCCCACATCGACAATGAGCAGTACTTC. This codes for CASSPHIDNEQYF.

Comment on this clonotype: One junction end disagrees with the germline gene, perhaps due to a read error. V gene TRBV2 combines with J gene TRBJ2-7; 8 positions match TRBD1. The J call may not be correct, given that the DNA end is closer to TRBJ2-5. The CDR3 loop spans 13 amino acids. Germline lookup yields CDR1 SNHLY and CDR2 FYNNEI. DNA of the CDR3: TGTGCCGGCAGAACGGGACAGGCGGAGACCCAGTACTTC. It specifies CAGRTGQAETQYF.

This clonotype was observed a few times. The V gene is TRBV20-1, the J gene TRBJ2-3; weak D call: TRBD2 (7 bases). CDR1 and CDR2 (germline): DFQATT, SNEGSKA (reference sequence). The ends were cut back, 1 base at V and 4 bases at J, with 18 bases in the middle. The length of the CDR3 is 16 residues. Here the CDR3 DNA reads TGCAGTGCTAGAGTGGTACAGGGAGGGGGACCAGATACGCAGTATTTT. It specifies CSARVVQGGGPDTQYF.

The CDR3 is CASGRGQGAVQYF. CDR3 nucleotide sequence: TGTGCCAGCGGCCGTGGACAGGGGGCTGTGCAGTACTTC. The genes are TRBV25-1 and TRBJ2-5; TRBD1 matches 11 bases. Germline CDR1 is MGHDK and CDR2 is SYGVNS. The length of the CDR3 is 13 residues. V trimming: 8 bases; J trimming: 11 bases; junction bases outside the gene matches: 10.

A few counts support this clonotype. This chain joins TRBV5-1 and TRBJ2-7; 9 nucleotides match TRBD1. CDR1 is SGHRS and CDR2 is YFSETQ in the germline V gene. The CDR3 is 16 residues long. V shed 0 bases and J 1 base; nucleotides not matched to a gene: 5. CDR3 protein: CASSLAAGTGSYEQYF. The CDR3 region has the DNA TGCGCCAGCAGCTTGGCGGCGGGGACAGGGTCCTACGAGCAGTACTTC. Using reference TRBV5-1 and TRBJ2-7 for the parts outside the CDR3, the full variable domain is KAGVTQTPRYLIKTRGQQVTLSCSPISGHRSVSWYQQTPGQGLQFLFEYFSETQRNKGNFPGRFSGRQFSNSRSEMNVSTLELGDSALYLCASSLAAGTGSYEQYFGPGTRLTVT.

The rearrangement joins TRBV11-2 to TRBJ2-4; perhaps TRBD2 as D (5 bases). CDR1 SGHAT and CDR2 FQNNGV come from the germline V gene. The V end was cut by 2 bases, the J end by 1 base, with 18 bases between. The CDR3 loop spans 18 amino acids. The CDR3 nucleotides read TGTGCCAGCAGCTTAAATCACGGACTGCGCTCGGCCAAAAACATTCAGTACTTC. Amino acid sequence: CASSLNHGLRSAKNIQYF.

There are a few counts of this clonotype. CDR3 sequence (DNA): TGTGCCAGCACAGGGGCTAGCGGGAGGATCTCCTACAATGAGCAGTTCTTC. It encodes CASTGASGRISYNEQFF. The gene calls are TRBV2 and TRBJ2-1, with 11 positions matching TRBD2. Germline V gives CDR1 SNHLY, CDR2 FYNNEI. The J segment lost 0 bases and the V segment lost 7 bases, leaving 8 bases of the junction unmatched. CDR3 length: 17 residues.

This clonotype showed up just a few times. This chain links TRBV12-3 or TRBV12-4 with TRBJ2-1; no definite D call. This CDR3 has 12 amino acids. The V and J ends lost 0 bases and 12 bases respectively, with 9 bases between them. CDR3 nucleotide sequence: TGTGCCAGCAGTTTAGCGCCGGCAGGGCAGTTCTTC. As protein: CASSLAPAGQFF.

This clonotype was seen at least ten times. The chain carries TRBV4-2 and TRBJ2-1; D uncertain. This CDR3 spans 15 amino acids. CDR1 LGHNA and CDR2 YNFKEQ come from the germline V gene. Trimming pared 0 bases from V and 4 bases from J, leaving 10 bases between. The CDR3 loop reads CASSQDRGAYNEQFF. CDR3 bases: TGTGCCAGCAGCCAAGATCGTGGCGCTTACAATGAGCAGTTCTTC.

V usage is TRBV6-1 and J usage is TRBJ2-3; the D gene could be TRBD1 or TRBD2 (5 bases each). The germline CDR1 and CDR2 sequences are MNHNS and SASEGT. The CDR3 extends over 13 amino acids. The V gene lost 9 bases and the J gene lost 4 bases, with 14 bases spanning the gap. The CDR3 spells CASRGRVADTQYF. As DNA, the CDR3 is TGTGCCAGTCGGGGCAGGGTCGCAGATACGCAGTATTTT.